This T cell receptor (beta chain) was sequenced for a study of T cell changes during pregnancy in multiple sclerosis. Trimming took 6 bases from V and 0 from J, leaving 14 bases between them. CDR3 length equals 15 residues. The germline V gene encodes CDR1 LNHDA and CDR2 SQIVND (reference sequence). Produced via immunoSEQ multiplex PCR; TCRdb's table is partial and in-frame only. The sample records 40,000 to 45,000 clones, about 92% being singletons. The chain recombines TRBV19 with TRBJ2-5; a possible D gene is TRBD1 (6 bases). Sequencing was done on a sample of peripheral blood. The receptor was isolated from a female donor with multiple sclerosis, enrolled in a pregnancy study. The CDR3 spells CASRLTGTYQETQYF. The CDR3 DNA is TGTGCCAGTAGACTTACAGGGACGTACCAAGAGACCCAGTACTTC.